The 19 T cell receptor beta chains in this list originate from one sample, sequenced in a study of blood T cell repertoires in COVID-19. Produced via immunoSEQ multiplex PCR; TCRdb's table is partial and in-frame only. The table has 140,000 to 150,000 clones, roughly nine tenths seen once; the top ten hold roughly 13%. The source material was peripheral blood. These receptors were obtained from a man aged 18-30 years with COVID-19, enrolled during active disease.

The chain carries TRBV4-1 and TRBJ2-1, with TRBD2 matching 11 bases. Trimming cost V 4 bases and J 4 bases; bases outside gene matches: 6. This CDR3 region has 16 residues. CDR1 is MGHRA and CDR2 is YSYEKL in the germline V gene. CDR3 amino acids: CASSRILAGGYNEQFF. DNA for the CDR3: TGCGCCAGCAGCCGCATCCTAGCGGGAGGATACAATGAGCAGTTCTTC.

The V gene is TRBV27, the J gene TRBJ1-2, with D possibly matching TRBD1 (6 bases). This CDR3 has 13 residues. V lost 3 bases and J 6 bases, leaving 11 bases between the germline ends. Looked up from germline, CDR1 is MNHEY and CDR2 is SMNVEV (reference sequence). The CDR3 reads CASSFRGAHGYTF. The DNA for the CDR3 is TGTGCCAGCAGTTTCCGGGGGGCTCATGGCTACACCTTC.

The chain employs TRBV11-2 and TRBJ2-5; 9 bases agree with TRBD1. The CDR3 length is 13 residues. V was pared by 5 bases and J by 3 bases, with 1 base of the junction left unmatched. Germline values: CDR1 SGHAT, CDR2 FQNNGV. CDR3 sequence: CASSRDREETQYF. Here the CDR3 DNA reads TGTGCCAGCAGCCGGGACAGGGAAGAGACCCAGTACTTC.

This chain connects TRBV5-1 to TRBJ1-1; TRBD1 is a possible D gene (6 bases). Trimming removed 4 bases at V and 3 bases at J, with 13 bases between. This CDR3 is built from 14 residues. Germline V gene data show CDR1 as SGHRS and CDR2 as YFSETQ. The CDR3 DNA is TGCGCCAGCAGCCTACAGGGTAGTTACACTGAAGCTTTCTTT. Protein: CASSLQGSYTEAFF.

The chain couples TRBV11-2 to TRBJ2-1; D gene ambiguous. The CDR3 runs to 18 residues. From germline, CDR1 is SGHAT and CDR2 FQNNGV. V dropped 1 base and J dropped 0 bases, with 16 bases sitting between them. The CDR3 sequence is CASSLVRQAFFSYNEQFF. The DNA of the CDR3 is TGTGCCAGCAGCTTAGTTCGTCAGGCATTCTTCTCCTACAATGAGCAGTTCTTC.

The chain uses TRBV9 and TRBJ2-2; D is perhaps TRBD2 (6 bases). The V end lost 2 bases, the J end lost 5 bases, and 13 bases lay between the germline ends. The germline V gene has CDR1 SGDLS and CDR2 YYNGEE. The CDR3 consists of 15 residues. CDR3 protein: CASSVGGGETGELFF. The CDR3 DNA sequence: TGTGCCAGCAGCGTGGGGGGAGGAGAGACCGGGGAGCTGTTTTTT.

This clone showed up just once. Other DNA variants within this sample encode the same CDR3. The chain combines TRBV9 with TRBJ2-7, with 7 positions matching TRBD1. The trim removed 0 bases at V and 3 bases at J, leaving 3 bases unmatched. CDR3 length equals 14 residues. Germline lookup yields CDR1 SGDLS and CDR2 YYNGEE. Written as DNA, the CDR3 is TGTGCCAGCAGCGTAGCGGCAGGGGGCTACGAGCAGTACTTC. Its protein product is CASSVAAGGYEQYF.

The chain links TRBV4-3 to TRBJ2-7, with D perhaps TRBD1 (6 bases). CDR1 is LGHNA and CDR2 is YSLEER in the germline V gene. This CDR3 is 17 amino acids long. V lost 0 bases, J lost 2 bases, and 17 bases lay in between. The CDR3 reads CASSQEALDRLTYEQYF. CDR3 bases: TGCGCCAGCAGCCAAGAGGCCTTAGACAGGCTCACCTACGAGCAGTACTTC.

The chain has TRBV5-4 and TRBJ2-7; weak D call: TRBD2 (6 bases). V was cut by 4 bases and J by 3 bases, with 8 bases left in between. This CDR3 contains 12 residues. CDR1 is SGHNT and CDR2 is YYREEE in the germline V gene (reference sequence). The CDR3 coding sequence is TGTGCCAGCAGCGGGAGGAGCTACGAGCAGTACTTC. This gives the protein CASSGRSYEQYF.

The rearrangement joins TRBV9 to TRBJ1-1, with TRBD1 matching 10 bases. There are 13 residues in the CDR3. The V gene end was trimmed by 4 bases and the J gene end by 11 bases; junction bases not matched to a gene: 8. The germline V gene encodes CDR1 SGDLS and CDR2 YYNGEE. CDR3 DNA: TGTGCCAGCAGCCCAGGGACAGGGGTTGGGGCTTTCTTT. Protein: CASSPGTGVGAFF.

The chain employs TRBV29-1 and TRBJ1-2, with 7 bases fitting TRBD1. Germline CDR1 reads SQVTM; CDR2 reads ANQGSEA. Trimming cost V 6 bases and J 3 bases; bases outside gene matches: 10. This CDR3 region has 14 residues. CDR3 residues: CSVDPGTVHYGYTF. In DNA form, the CDR3 reads TGCAGCGTGGACCCCGGGACAGTGCACTATGGCTACACCTTC.

The rearrangement uses TRBV5-1 and TRBJ2-3; D remains ambiguous. Trimming removed 0 bases at V and 3 bases at J, with 5 bases between. This CDR3 has 13 amino acids. Per germline, CDR1 SGHRS and CDR2 YFSETQ. CDR3: CASSLAGTDTQYF. In DNA, the CDR3 is TGCGCCAGCAGCTTGGCCGGGACAGATACGCAGTATTTT.

V and J are TRBV7-8 and TRBJ1-2; D unclear. The CDR3 totals 13 residues. CDR1 SGHVS and CDR2 FQNEAQ come from the germline V gene. V lost 1 base to trimming and J lost 6 bases, with 9 bases between them. The DNA of the CDR3 is TGTGCCAGCAGCTTAGTAAGAGGAGATGGCTACACCTTC. Protein product: CASSLVRGDGYTF.

The chain couples TRBV27 to TRBJ2-3; 7 bases align to TRBD2. Germline CDR1 and CDR2: MNHEY and SMNVEV (reference sequence). This CDR3 has 14 amino acids. After removal of 4 bases from V and 8 bases from J, the junction contained 9 bases not matched to a gene. As DNA, the CDR3 is TGTGCCAGCAGTTATCCCTCCCCGGGGGGTACGCAGTATTTT. Its translation: CASSYPSPGGTQYF.

The chain links TRBV27 to TRBJ2-7; D uncertain. Germline assignment: CDR1 MNHEY and CDR2 SMNVEV (reference sequence). The V gene lost 3 bases and the J gene lost 2 bases, with 8 bases spanning the gap. This CDR3 spans 13 amino acids. CDR3 region: CASSLGSTYEQYF. The CDR3 bases are TGTGCCAGCAGTTTGGGCAGCACCTACGAGCAGTACTTC.

Details on this clone: Mismatch with germline at one junction end may stem from a read error. This chain connects TRBV5-1 to TRBJ1-4, with 7 bases matching TRBD1. The CDR3 length is 15 residues. CDR1 and CDR2 (germline): SGHRS, YFSETQ. The CDR3 nucleotides read TGCGCCAGCAGCTTGGCGGGACAGTTCGATGAAAAACTGCTTTTT. Protein: CASSLAGQFDEKLLF.

This chain links TRBV6-2 or TRBV6-3 with TRBJ1-5; D gene unclear. V lost 2 bases and J lost 2, with 7 bases in between. Germline lookup yields CDR1 MNHEY and CDR2 SVGEGT. The CDR3 is 14 amino acids. The CDR3 DNA follows: TGTGCCAGCAGTTACGGAGCAGGCAATCAGCCCCAGCATTTT. Protein product: CASSYGAGNQPQHF.

This clone has a single count. The V and J genes are TRBV7-6 and TRBJ2-1; D is perhaps TRBD1 (6 bases). V lost 4 bases and J lost 0, with 13 bases in between. CDR3 length: 16 residues. Germline assignment: CDR1 SGHVS and CDR2 FNYEAQ. The CDR3 bases are TGTGCCAGCAGCTCCAGGGGACGGAGCTCCTACAATGAGCAGTTCTTC. Amino acid sequence: CASSSRGRSSYNEQFF.

This clone has a single count. The V gene is TRBV30, the J gene TRBJ2-6; 10 nucleotides agree with TRBD1. Losses at the gene ends were 0 bases for V and 1 base for J; bases not matched to a gene: 6. CDR1 is GTSNPN and CDR2 is SVGIG in the germline V gene (reference sequence). The CDR3 is 18 amino acids. The CDR3 DNA sequence: TGTGCCTGGAGTGTATTGGACAGGGGGGGGTCTGGGGCCAACGTCCTGACTTTC. This sequence encodes CAWSVLDRGGSGANVLTF.